This T cell receptor beta chain was documented in a study of T cells in Graves' hyperthyroidism and ophthalmopathy. In this sample, this clonotype turned up many times. Amplified TCR beta CDR3 regions derived from RNA transcripts. The TCR CDR3 first-round RT-PCR relied on the HTBI primer set. TCRdb redid the calling of the multiplex PCR reads with MiXCR, one entry per CDR3 protein. The data hold around 490,000 distinct CDR3 sequences, with 20% observed a single time. The sample taken for sequencing was blood. This TCR was recovered from a man aged 35 to 55 with Graves' ophthalmopathy.

The CDR3 DNA reads TGTGCCAGCAGCTTAGGGGGAGCTGGGACCTACAATGAGCAGTTCTTC. As protein: CASSLGGAGTYNEQFF. This chain links TRBV7-2 with TRBJ2-1; maybe TRBD2 (5 bases). Trimming shortened V by 1 base and J by 2 bases, and 12 bases separated the two germline ends. CDR1 and CDR2 from the germline V gene are SGHTA and FQGNSA. The CDR3 has 16 residues.